Reported below is one TCR beta chain. This specimen belongs to a study of blood T cell repertoires in COVID-19. Study details: Samples representing acute and convalescent COVID-19 were sourced from the United States, Italy and Spain. Nucleic acid was either cDNA or gDNA, and it came from T cells, B-cell-depleted T cells, or PBMCs.

The V end was cut by 4 bases, the J end by 4 bases, with 14 bases between. Germline values: CDR1 MNHEY, CDR2 SVGAGI. The CDR3 has 15 amino acids. In the source study's methods: Reference gene primer amplification gave estimated nucleated cell counts. The repertoire was sequenced with immunoSEQ multiplex PCR; TCRdb's copy has only in-frame clones and lacks some. V and J calls plus clone size are reproduced from that table; the DNA served to infer D and trimming. The sample records a few hundred thousand clones, 88% being singletons. What was sequenced was peripheral blood. This TCR derives from a man in his 70s with acute or convalescent COVID-19. The rearrangement uses TRBV6-5 and TRBJ1-3; D possibly corresponds to TRBD1 (6 bases). CDR3 bases: TGTGCCAGCAGTTCCCTTGGGACACCGGGAAACACCATATATTTT. Amino acids: CASSSLGTPGNTIYF.